The sequence of this T cell receptor (beta chain) was determined in a study of T cell responses to AZD1222 COVID-19 vaccine. The study's findings and limits: Mostly white British, mostly female donors; authors suggested clonal diversity may be underestimated. Only a handful of AZD1222 recipients tested seropositive at baseline.

Assay used: immunoSEQ multiplex PCR; TCRdb lists only in-frame clones, some missing. The profile shows 90,000 to 150,000 clones, around 88% of them singletons. Comment on this clone: The target antigen is unknown.

CDR3 size: 14 residues. Germline V gene data show CDR1 as LGHDT and CDR2 as YNNKEL (reference sequence). Trimming pared 2 bases from V and 3 bases from J, leaving 10 bases between. The chain joins TRBV3-1 (or the pseudogene TRBV3-2) to TRBJ1-1, with D perhaps matching TRBD1 (5 bases). The sequenced sample was peripheral blood, obtained on day 0 of AZD1222 vaccination. The clonotype comes from an adult in good health. The CDR3 here is CASSQTGLDTEAFF. CDR3 nucleotides: TGTGCCAGCAGCCAAACGGGGCTGGACACTGAAGCTTTCTTT.